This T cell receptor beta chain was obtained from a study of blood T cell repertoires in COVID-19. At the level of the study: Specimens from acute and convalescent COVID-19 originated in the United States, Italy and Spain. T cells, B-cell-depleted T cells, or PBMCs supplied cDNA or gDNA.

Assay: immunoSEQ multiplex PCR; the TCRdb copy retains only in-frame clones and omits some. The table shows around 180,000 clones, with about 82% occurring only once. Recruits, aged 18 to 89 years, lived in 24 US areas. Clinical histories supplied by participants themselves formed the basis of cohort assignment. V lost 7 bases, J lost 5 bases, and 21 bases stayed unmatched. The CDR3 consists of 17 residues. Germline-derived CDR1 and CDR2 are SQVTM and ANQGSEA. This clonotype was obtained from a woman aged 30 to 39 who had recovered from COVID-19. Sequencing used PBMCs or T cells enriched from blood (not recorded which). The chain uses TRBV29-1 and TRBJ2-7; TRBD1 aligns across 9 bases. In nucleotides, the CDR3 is TGCAGCGCCGCAAGGGACAGGGCGGCCGGACGAGGCCACGAGCAGTACTTC. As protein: CSAARDRAAGRGHEQYF.